The clone carrying this TCR beta chain was counted between two and nine times. Its antigen is unidentified. Investigators prepared the TCR beta libraries by applying iRepertoire HTBI primers and Arm-PCR of CDR3 regions. One entry per CDR3 protein results from TCRdb running MiXCR on the multiplex PCR reads. There are more than 450,000 distinct CDR3 sequences in the sample; around 13% occur only once, and about 8.3% lies in the top ten. Germline V gene sequence: CDR1 MDHEN, CDR2 SYDVKM. V dropped 2 bases and J dropped 3 bases, with 13 bases sitting between them. This CDR3 has 15 amino acids. The sample belongs to a study of regulatory T cells in long-lasting Graves disease. Findings and limits, study-wide: Among samples with persistent disease, TRBV28, TRBJ1-2 and TRBJ2-5 were favored.

The time point was: newly diagnosed GD, antithyroid drugs for less than 3 months. PBMC RNA served as the TCR library source. This sample also appeared in a second study, on T cells in Graves' hyperthyroidism and ophthalmopathy.

The source material was peripheral blood mononuclear cells (PBMCs), sampled at new diagnosis, from a patient treated with antithyroid drugs. The source of this sequence is a woman under 40 with Graves disease. The chain links TRBV28 to TRBJ1-2; weak D call: TRBD1 (5 bases). For the CDR3, the DNA is TGTGCCAGCAGTTTAATCGGGGCTTTGGACTATGGCTACACCTTC. Translation gives CASSLIGALDYGYTF.